There are a few counts of the clone carrying this T cell receptor (beta chain). Its matching antigen is unknown. PCR was performed using 60 Vbeta and 13 Jbeta primers. TCRdb keeps only in-frame clones here, not all; method: immunoSEQ multiplex PCR. The sample has about 190,000 clones; about four fifths are singletons. This sample is drawn from a study of cytomegalovirus exposure and HLA in healthy donors. Study-level information: HLA-typed donors were the source of about 81 million unique TCRs held in an early data release.

Study results and caveats: Indistinguishable V segments, including TRBV6-2 and TRBV6-3, were excluded.

The CDR3 loop spans 13 amino acids. Trimming left V 3 bases short and J 3 bases short, with 9 bases between. Germline-derived CDR1 and CDR2 are SGDLS and YYNGEE. Sequencing was done on a sample of PBMCs. This TCR came from a boy between 10 and 17 years old in good health and CMV-seronegative. The chain recombines TRBV9 with TRBJ1-1; D not certain. This chain's CDR3 is CASSAGLDTEAFF. In DNA form, the CDR3 reads TGTGCCAGCAGCGCCGGGTTGGACACTGAAGCTTTCTTT.